This is a list of T cell receptor beta chains from one sample in a study of T cells of healthy individuals. Each CDR3 protein is one row after TCRdb ran MiXCR on the 5' RACE reads. In the table there are about 96,000 distinct CDR3 sequences, approximately 16% of which are singletons. Receptor source: a human donor in good health. The CDR3 runs from the conserved cysteine through the conserved F or W. The D gene is left open where the match is weak. Not all rows give a size; the values are once, few, many and, for expanded clones, a class.

cdr3_aa: CASSLYAVPTEAFF
cdr3_nt: TGTGCCAGCAGCTTATACGCGGTCCCCACTGAAGCTTTCTTT
v_call: TRBV7-2
j_call: TRBJ1-1
d_call: NA
cdr3_length: 14
clone_size: NA

cdr3_aa: CATSRWGSYNEQFF
cdr3_nt: TGTGCCACCAGCAGGTGGGGTTCCTACAATGAGCAGTTCTTC
v_call: TRBV15
j_call: TRBJ2-1
d_call: NA
cdr3_length: 14
clone_size: NA

cdr3_aa: CASSQDRGLPGEQFF
cdr3_nt: TGCGCCAGCAGCCAAGATAGGGGACTCCCCGGTGAGCAGTTCTTC
v_call: TRBV4-3
j_call: TRBJ2-1
d_call: NA
cdr3_length: 15
clone_size: NA

cdr3_aa: CASSYSPGAAFGYTF
cdr3_nt: TGTGCCAGCAGTTACTCCCCGGGGGCGGCTTTCGGCTACACCTTC
v_call: TRBV6-5
j_call: TRBJ1-2
d_call: NA
cdr3_length: 15
clone_size: few

cdr3_aa: CASSELTRGGGENTDTQYF
cdr3_nt: TGTGCCAGCAGTGAACTTACAAGAGGGGGCGGGGAGAACACAGATACGCAGTATTTT
v_call: TRBV25-1
j_call: TRBJ2-3
d_call: NA
cdr3_length: 19
clone_size: few

cdr3_aa: CAISEEGVFSSGNTIYF
cdr3_nt: TGTGCCATCAGTGAGGAGGGTGTATTCTCCTCTGGAAACACCATATATTTT
v_call: TRBV10-3
j_call: TRBJ1-3
d_call: NA
cdr3_length: 17
clone_size: many

cdr3_aa: CASSHPDRDSQPQHF
cdr3_nt: TGCGCCAGCAGCCACCCGGACAGGGACAGTCAGCCCCAGCATTTT
v_call: TRBV4-1
j_call: TRBJ1-5
d_call: TRBD1
cdr3_length: 15
clone_size: few

cdr3_aa: CASSHRSDGADTQYF
cdr3_nt: TGCGCCAGCAGCCATCGGTCAGATGGGGCAGATACGCAGTATTTT
v_call: TRBV4-3
j_call: TRBJ2-3
d_call: NA
cdr3_length: 15
clone_size: few

cdr3_aa: CASSLPGVYAGELFF
cdr3_nt: TGTGCCAGCAGTTTACCAGGAGTATACGCCGGGGAGCTGTTTTTT
v_call: TRBV28
j_call: TRBJ2-2
d_call: NA
cdr3_length: 15
clone_size: NA

cdr3_aa: CASSQVGGRMGEQFF
cdr3_nt: TGCGCCAGCAGCCAAGTCGGGGGGCGGATGGGCGAGCAGTTCTTC
v_call: TRBV4-3
j_call: TRBJ2-1
d_call: NA
cdr3_length: 15
clone_size: NA

cdr3_aa: CASSLEGHEQYF
cdr3_nt: TGCGCCAGCAGCTTGGAAGGGCACGAGCAGTACTTC
v_call: TRBV5-1
j_call: TRBJ2-7
d_call: NA
cdr3_length: 12
clone_size: few

cdr3_aa: CASSVQTSFNNEQFF
cdr3_nt: TGTGCCAGCAGCGTCCAGACTAGCTTCAACAATGAGCAGTTCTTC
v_call: TRBV9
j_call: TRBJ2-1
d_call: TRBD2
cdr3_length: 15
clone_size: many

cdr3_aa: CASSVGGGVVGYNEQFF
cdr3_nt: TGTGCCAGCAGCGTAGGCGGGGGCGTTGTGGGTTACAATGAGCAGTTCTTC
v_call: TRBV9
j_call: TRBJ2-1
d_call: NA
cdr3_length: 17
clone_size: once

cdr3_aa: CASSPGQATNEKLFF
cdr3_nt: TGTGCCAGCTCTCCCGGACAGGCAACTAATGAAAAACTGTTTTTT
v_call: TRBV18
j_call: TRBJ1-4
d_call: TRBD1
cdr3_length: 15
clone_size: few

cdr3_aa: CASRGETGFRQGTAKNIQYF
cdr3_nt: TGTGCCAGCAGAGGAGAGACAGGATTCAGGCAGGGGACCGCCAAAAACATTCAGTACTTC
v_call: TRBV7-9
j_call: TRBJ2-4
d_call: NA
cdr3_length: 20
clone_size: few

cdr3_aa: CSASPQGLTLETQYF
cdr3_nt: TGCAGTGCTAGCCCCCAGGGACTCACCCTGGAGACCCAGTACTTC
v_call: TRBV20-1
j_call: TRBJ2-5
d_call: NA
cdr3_length: 15
clone_size: NA

cdr3_aa: CASGRANYGYNF
cdr3_nt: TGTGCCAGCGGACGGGCAAACTATGGCTACAACTTC
v_call: TRBV4-2
j_call: TRBJ1-2
d_call: NA
cdr3_length: 12
clone_size: NA

cdr3_aa: CASSETGSNNQPQHF
cdr3_nt: TGTGCCAGCAGCGAAACAGGGAGCAACAATCAGCCCCAGCATTTT
v_call: TRBV7-2
j_call: TRBJ1-5
d_call: NA
cdr3_length: 15
clone_size: few

cdr3_aa: CASSVGLAGGPNQETQYF
cdr3_nt: TGTGCCAGCAGCGTTGGGCTAGCGGGAGGGCCGAACCAAGAGACCCAGTACTTC
v_call: TRBV9
j_call: TRBJ2-5
d_call: TRBD2
cdr3_length: 18
clone_size: NA

cdr3_aa: CASSQDSGGSSDEQYF
cdr3_nt: TGTGCCAGCAGCCAAGATTCCGGTGGGAGTAGCGACGAGCAGTACTTC
v_call: TRBV3-1
j_call: TRBJ2-7
d_call: NA
cdr3_length: 16
clone_size: many

cdr3_aa: CASSYEGTEPQHF
cdr3_nt: TGTGCCAGCAGTTACGAGGGGACGGAGCCCCAGCATTTT
v_call: TRBV6-5
j_call: TRBJ1-5
d_call: NA
cdr3_length: 13
clone_size: many

cdr3_aa: CASSFSSRAGGNEQFF
cdr3_nt: TGTGCCAGCAGTTTTTCGAGTAGGGCAGGGGGAAATGAGCAGTTCTTC
v_call: TRBV28
j_call: TRBJ2-1
d_call: TRBD1
cdr3_length: 16
clone_size: NA

cdr3_aa: CSARDSSPGHNSPLHF
cdr3_nt: TGCAGTGCTAGAGATTCCTCGCCCGGGCATAATTCACCCCTCCACTTT
v_call: TRBV20-1
j_call: TRBJ1-6
d_call: NA
cdr3_length: 16
clone_size: few

cdr3_aa: CASSLIPTSENNEQFF
cdr3_nt: TGTGCCAGCAGCTTAATCCCGACTAGCGAAAACAATGAGCAGTTCTTC
v_call: TRBV7-9
j_call: TRBJ2-1
d_call: TRBD2
cdr3_length: 16
clone_size: NA

cdr3_aa: CATSGSTGANYGYTF
cdr3_nt: TGTGCCACCAGTGGTTCAACAGGGGCTAACTATGGCTACACCTTC
v_call: TRBV24-1
j_call: TRBJ1-2
d_call: TRBD1
cdr3_length: 15
clone_size: NA

cdr3_aa: CASRDRGMSEQYF
cdr3_nt: TGTGCCAGCAGAGACAGGGGAATGAGCGAGCAGTACTTC
v_call: TRBV6-2/TRBV6-3
j_call: TRBJ2-7
d_call: TRBD1
cdr3_length: 13
clone_size: NA

cdr3_aa: CASAVASASDQYF
cdr3_nt: TGTGCCAGCGCGGTGGCTAGTGCGTCAGATCAGTACTTC
v_call: TRBV3-1
j_call: TRBJ2-4
d_call: NA
cdr3_length: 13
clone_size: few

cdr3_aa: CASSPAGVMTGELFF
cdr3_nt: TGTGCCAGCAGCCCAGCGGGAGTAATGACCGGGGAGCTGTTTTTT
v_call: TRBV12-3/TRBV12-4
j_call: TRBJ2-2
d_call: TRBD2
cdr3_length: 15
clone_size: NA

cdr3_aa: CASSLTVYSNQPQHF
cdr3_nt: TGTGCCAGCAGCTTAACGGTGTATAGCAATCAGCCCCAGCATTTT
v_call: TRBV7-9
j_call: TRBJ1-5
d_call: NA
cdr3_length: 15
clone_size: NA

cdr3_aa: CASSQGLADNEQFF
cdr3_nt: TGCGCCAGCAGCCAGGGACTAGCGGACAATGAGCAGTTCTTC
v_call: TRBV4-1
j_call: TRBJ2-1
d_call: TRBD2
cdr3_length: 14
clone_size: many

cdr3_aa: CASSLGSGEETQYF
cdr3_nt: TGCGCCAGCAGCTTGGGTAGCGGCGAAGAGACCCAGTACTTC
v_call: TRBV5-1
j_call: TRBJ2-5
d_call: NA
cdr3_length: 14
clone_size: NA

cdr3_aa: CASTLQGDTEAFF
cdr3_nt: TGTGCCAGCACCCTGCAGGGGGACACTGAAGCTTTCTTT
v_call: TRBV12-3/TRBV12-4
j_call: TRBJ1-1
d_call: TRBD1
cdr3_length: 13
clone_size: many

cdr3_aa: CASSFSTDNEQYF
cdr3_nt: TGTGCCAGCAGCTTCTCGACAGATAACGAGCAGTACTTC
v_call: TRBV11-2
j_call: TRBJ2-7
d_call: NA
cdr3_length: 13
clone_size: few

cdr3_aa: CASSLVAGGKPEQFF
cdr3_nt: TGTGCCAGCAGCTTAGTAGCGGGGGGAAAGCCTGAGCAGTTCTTC
v_call: TRBV11-2
j_call: TRBJ2-1
d_call: TRBD2
cdr3_length: 15
clone_size: NA

cdr3_aa: CASSPLEVLSTDTQYF
cdr3_nt: TGTGCCAGCAGCCCGCTGGAAGTATTGAGCACAGATACGCAGTATTTT
v_call: TRBV7-9
j_call: TRBJ2-3
d_call: NA
cdr3_length: 16
clone_size: many